This entry lists 32 T cell receptor beta chains sequenced from one sample in a study of blood T cell repertoires in COVID-19. Measured with immunoSEQ multiplex PCR; TCRdb has only the in-frame clones, and not every one. The data contain approximately 230,000 clones, 70% to 90% of them singletons. Sequenced input: peripheral blood. These receptors came from a man under 40 who had recovered from COVID-19.

V is TRBV12-5 and J is TRBJ2-3; D call uncertain. Trimming stripped 2 bases from V and 3 bases from J, with 6 bases between. Germline CDR1 reads LGHNT; CDR2 reads FRNRAP. The CDR3 covers 13 residues. CDR3 nucleotide sequence: TGTGCTAGTGGTTTGTATCAGACAGATACGCAGTATTTT. Amino acid sequence: CASGLYQTDTQYF. Full variable domain (rest looked up from reference TRBV12-5 and TRBJ2-3): DARVTQTPRHKVTEMGQEVTMRCQPILGHNTVFWYRQTMMQGLELLAYFRNRAPLDDSGMPKDRFSAEMPDATLATLKIQPSEPRDSAVYFCASGLYQTDTQYFGPGTRLTVL.

The CDR3 DNA is TGTGCCAGCAGCTGGCCCCCCGAGCGGGGGGGCCTGGAAGAGACCCAGTACTTC. Its protein product is CASSWPPERGGLEETQYF. The rearrangement uses TRBV7-7 and TRBJ2-5, with 10 bases fitting TRBD2. The CDR3 runs to 18 residues. The ends lost 4 bases at V and 3 bases at J; junction bases unmatched: 14. The germline V gene encodes CDR1 SSHAT and CDR2 FNYEAQ (reference sequence).

The chain recombines TRBV28 with TRBJ1-2; 9 bases fit TRBD1. J gave up 8 bases and V 8 bases, and 3 bases lay outside the gene matches. The CDR3 totals 11 residues. CDR1 and CDR2 (germline): MDHEN, SYDVKM. CDR3 protein: CASWGQGGYTF. CDR3 nucleotides: TGTGCCAGCTGGGGACAGGGAGGCTACACCTTC.

The chain uses TRBV5-4 and TRBJ1-1; TRBD1 might be the D (6 bases). The V gene lost 4 bases and the J gene lost 0 bases, with 19 bases spanning the gap. The CDR3 is 17 amino acids. Germline CDR1 is SGHNT and CDR2 is YYREEE (reference sequence). The CDR3 is CASSPSLLQGLNTEAFF. The CDR3 DNA reads as TGTGCCAGCAGCCCTAGCCTATTACAGGGTTTGAACACTGAAGCTTTCTTT.

V gene TRBV5-1 combines with J gene TRBJ2-5; D is unresolved. The length of the CDR3 is 12 residues. The germline V gene encodes CDR1 SGHRS and CDR2 YFSETQ. The ends were cut back, 4 bases at V and 0 bases at J, with 4 bases in the middle. CDR3 residues: CASSVYQETQYF. CDR3 nucleotide sequence: TGCGCCAGCAGCGTATACCAAGAGACCCAGTACTTC. Full variable domain (outside the CDR3, taken from reference TRBV5-1 and TRBJ2-5): KAGVTQTPRYLIKTRGQQVTLSCSPISGHRSVSWYQQTPGQGLQFLFEYFSETQRNKGNFPGRFSGRQFSNSRSEMNVSTLELGDSALYLCASSVYQETQYFGPGTRLLVL.

The rearrangement uses TRBV6-5 and TRBJ1-3; D unresolved. CDR1 MNHEY and CDR2 SVGAGI come from the germline V gene. The V gene lost 9 bases and the J gene lost 2 bases, with 17 bases spanning the gap. The CDR3 totals 15 residues. The CDR3: CASVVGGYTGNTIYF. CDR3 nucleotide sequence: TGTGCCAGTGTTGTAGGAGGGTACACTGGAAACACCATATATTTT.

In DNA, the CDR3 is TGTGCCAGCAGTTCCCCTCACAGGGAGAACATTCAGTACTTC. Its translation is CASSSPHRENIQYF. This chain links TRBV27 with TRBJ2-4; D is possibly TRBD1 (6 bases). Germline V gene lookup returns CDR1 MNHEY and CDR2 SMNVEV (reference sequence). The ends were cut back, 4 bases at V and 7 bases at J, with 14 bases in the middle. CDR3 size: 14 residues.

V usage is TRBV25-1 and J usage is TRBJ2-7; no firm D call. Germline V CDR1 and CDR2: MGHDK, SYGVNS. V was shortened by 2 bases and J by 7 bases, with 12 bases between the two germline ends. The CDR3 runs to 13 residues. The chain's CDR3 is CASSEHPLVEQYF. CDR3 sequence (DNA): TGTGCCAGCAGTGAACACCCCCTAGTGGAGCAGTACTTC.

This rearrangement joins TRBV6-6 to TRBJ1-2, with TRBD1 matching over 8 bases. V shed 5 bases, J shed 8 bases, and the junction held 7 bases outside the gene matches. CDR1 MNHNY and CDR2 SVGAGI come from the germline V gene (reference sequence). The CDR3 is made up of 13 amino acids. Here the CDR3 DNA reads TGTGCCAGCAGTCAGCAGGGGGCGCAGGGCTACACCTTC. Amino acids: CASSQQGAQGYTF.

J is TRBJ2-2 and V is TRBV5-4; D uncertain. The CDR3 extends over 15 amino acids. Germline assignment: CDR1 SGHNT and CDR2 YYREEE (reference sequence). V was clipped by 4 bases and J by 1 base, with 11 bases between them. CDR3 DNA sequence: TGTGCCAGCAGCCCCGGAGACTGGAACACCGGGGAGCTGTTTTTT. It encodes CASSPGDWNTGELFF.

V gene TRBV19 combines with J gene TRBJ2-5; 10 positions agree with TRBD1. The CDR3 totals 14 residues. CDR1 and CDR2 from the germline V gene are LNHDA and SQIVND (reference sequence). Trimming removed 2 bases from V and 5 bases from J; junction bases left unmatched: 2. The chain's CDR3 is CASSISGQGETQYF. The CDR3 coding sequence is TGTGCCAGTAGTATATCGGGACAGGGGGAGACCCAGTACTTC.

The chain employs TRBV6-5 and TRBJ2-5; no firm D call. The V end lost 6 bases, the J end lost 2 bases, and 13 bases lay between the germline ends. Per the germline V gene, CDR1 is MNHEY and CDR2 is SVGAGI. The CDR3 is made up of 14 amino acids. Written as DNA, the CDR3 is TGTGCCAGCAGGAGCTGGGCTCCTCAAGAGACCCAGTACTTC. Translating gives CASRSWAPQETQYF.

This clone was counted ten times or more. J is TRBJ1-6 and V is TRBV9; D unresolved. The CDR3 totals 16 residues. The V and J ends lost 3 bases and 0 bases respectively, with 10 bases between them. CDR1 is SGDLS, CDR2 YYNGEE, per germline. CDR3 DNA sequence: TGTGCCAGCAGCGGTCCATGGAGCTCCTATAATTCACCCCTCCACTTT. The encoded protein is CASSGPWSSYNSPLHF.

The J gene is TRBJ2-1, the V gene TRBV5-1, with 9 bases that match TRBD2. The CDR3 sequence is 17 residues long. Germline V gene lookup returns CDR1 SGHRS and CDR2 YFSETQ. V trimming: 1 base; J trimming: 4 bases; junction bases outside the gene matches: 9. The CDR3 sequence is CASSLNPRTSDYNEQFF. The CDR3 DNA follows: TGCGCCAGCAGCTTGAACCCCCGGACTAGCGATTACAATGAGCAGTTCTTC.

The rearrangement joins TRBV6-5 to TRBJ2-7, with D hard to call. The CDR3 covers 14 residues. The germline CDR1 and CDR2 sequences are MNHEY and SVGAGI. Trimming removed 0 bases at V and 8 bases at J, with 14 bases between. The CDR3 loop reads CASSYSGGGLQQYF. CDR3 nucleotide sequence: TGTGCCAGCAGTTACTCGGGTGGCGGATTACAGCAGTACTTC.

This clone was seen a handful of times. The chain carries TRBV6-4 and TRBJ2-2; D is perhaps TRBD2 (5 bases). This CDR3 is 15 amino acids long. Per the germline V gene, CDR1 is MRHNA and CDR2 is SNTAGT. Trimming stripped 5 bases from V and 2 bases from J, with 12 bases between. CDR3 protein: CASSNSEGNTGELFF. DNA of the CDR3: TGTGCCAGCAGTAATAGCGAGGGTAACACCGGGGAGCTGTTTTTT.

The chain links TRBV21-1 to TRBJ2-2; the listed D gene, TRBD2, was not tested against the DNA. TRBV21-1 is assigned pseudogene status. The CDR3 length is 16 residues. CDR3 sequence: CASSKVATSNTGELFF. Written as DNA, the CDR3 is TGTGCCAGCAGCAAAGTCGCTACCTCGAACACCGGGGAGCTGTTTTTT.

The chain recombines TRBV19 with TRBJ1-1, with a tentative D call TRBD1 (6 bases). The CDR3 runs to 16 residues. Germline CDR1 reads LNHDA; CDR2 reads SQIVND (reference sequence). V lost 6 bases to trimming and J lost 3 bases, with 20 bases between them. DNA of the CDR3: TGTGCCAGTAGGTTAAACAGGGCCCGCACAGACACTGAAGCTTTCTTT. It encodes CASRLNRARTDTEAFF.

Here the CDR3 reads CASSPQRVRNEKLFF. The CDR3 region has the DNA TGTGCCAGCTCACCTCAGCGGGTCCGTAATGAAAAACTGTTTTTT. This chain uses TRBV18 with TRBJ1-4; no definite D call. Germline assignment: CDR1 KGHSH and CDR2 LQKENI. There are 15 residues in the CDR3. The germline V and J ends were trimmed by 3 bases and 4 bases, with 12 bases remaining between them. Drawing the rest from reference TRBV18 and TRBJ1-4, the complete variable domain is NAGVMQNPRHLVRRRGQEARLRCSPMKGHSHVYWYRQLPEEGLKFMVYLQKENIIDESGMPKERFSAEFPKEGPSILRIQQVVRGDSAAYFCASSPQRVRNEKLFFGSGTQLSVL.

This chain joins TRBV7-9 and TRBJ2-7; 7 nucleotides match TRBD2. This CDR3 is 14 amino acids long. V trimming: 4 bases; J trimming: 7 bases; junction bases outside the gene matches: 10. Per germline, CDR1 SEHNR and CDR2 FQNEAQ (reference sequence). CDR3 in DNA: TGTGCCAGCAGCTCCGCCGGGAGGCTTGGAGAGCAGTACTTC. Translated: CASSSAGRLGEQYF.

The V and J genes are TRBV18 and TRBJ2-7; maybe TRBD2 (7 bases). This CDR3 comprises 16 residues. Trimming stripped 3 bases from V and 0 bases from J, with 15 bases between. Germline V gene lookup returns CDR1 KGHSH and CDR2 LQKENI. The CDR3 sequence is CASSPGGGGLSYEQYF. DNA of the CDR3: TGTGCCAGCTCACCGGGCGGCGGGGGCCTCTCCTACGAGCAGTACTTC.

The table lists this clone with a few counts. The chain combines TRBV19 with TRBJ1-1, with D unresolved. Germline CDR1 reads LNHDA; CDR2 reads SQIVND (reference sequence). V shed 5 bases and J shed 1 base, with 14 bases lying between them. The CDR3 is 15 residues long. CDR3 nucleotides: TGTGCCAGTAGTTCTCGGCGGAGGCAGAACACTGAAGCTTTCTTT. Protein product: CASSSRRRQNTEAFF.

The rearrangement joins TRBV6-6 to TRBJ1-3, with D uncertain. The CDR3 has 15 residues. Trimming took off 6 bases at V and 2 bases at J, with 14 bases between the two ends. CDR1 is MNHNY and CDR2 is SVGAGI in the germline V gene (reference sequence). The CDR3: CASSPLTVAGNTIYF. As DNA, the CDR3 is TGTGCCAGCAGCCCACTTACAGTAGCTGGAAACACCATATATTTT.

The CDR3 reads CASSLLGGQPQHF. DNA of the CDR3: TGTGCCAGCAGCTTGCTCGGGGGTCAGCCCCAGCATTTT. The chain employs TRBV5-6 and TRBJ1-5; a possible D gene is TRBD1 (5 bases). Germline V CDR1 and CDR2: SGHDT, YYEEEE. V lost 1 base, J lost 6 bases, and 8 bases lay in between. This CDR3 spans 13 amino acids.

V and J are TRBV16 and TRBJ1-6; D is possibly TRBD1 (5 bases). Germline V gene lookup returns CDR1 KGHSY and CDR2 FQNENV. This CDR3 spans 15 amino acids. V lost 2 bases and J 0 bases, leaving 5 bases between the germline ends. The CDR3 loop is CASSQDSSYNSPLHF. CDR3 DNA sequence: TGTGCCAGCAGCCAAGACAGCTCCTATAATTCACCCCTCCACTTT.

The V call is TRBV3-1 (or the pseudogene TRBV3-2), the J call TRBJ2-5, with 13 bases matching TRBD2. CDR1 is LGHDT, CDR2 YNNKEL, per germline (reference sequence). The V segment lost 4 bases and the J segment 0 bases; nucleotides outside the gene matches: 2. The CDR3 loop spans 16 amino acids. The CDR3 sequence is CASSPGLAGYQETQYF. CDR3 DNA sequence: TGTGCCAGCAGCCCGGGACTAGCGGGGTACCAAGAGACCCAGTACTTC.

This clone was observed a handful of times. The gene calls are TRBV25-1 and TRBJ2-2, with 7 bases fitting TRBD1. CDR1 is MGHDK, CDR2 SYGVNS, per germline. Germline trimming cut 3 bases from V and 0 bases from J; bases unmatched to any gene: 4. The CDR3 runs to 16 residues. CDR3 sequence (DNA): TGTGCCAGCAGTGACCCGGGACAGCCGAACACCGGGGAGCTGTTTTTT. Its protein is CASSDPGQPNTGELFF.

This clone has only a few counts. The CDR3 sequence: CASSGGGTYEQYF. CDR3 DNA sequence: TGTGCCAGCAGTGGGGGCGGTACCTACGAGCAGTACTTC. The V and J genes are TRBV28 and TRBJ2-7; a weak D match, TRBD1 (6 bases). CDR3 length: 13 amino acids. The V gene lost 5 bases and the J gene lost 2 bases, with 10 bases spanning the gap. Germline assignment: CDR1 MDHEN and CDR2 SYDVKM.

This clone was found once. This chain links TRBV19 with TRBJ2-3; 8 bases line up with TRBD2. Looked up from germline, CDR1 is LNHDA and CDR2 is SQIVND (reference sequence). CDR3 size: 17 residues. Trimming at V came to 5 bases and at J to 2 bases, leaving 12 bases not matched to a gene. CDR3 sequence: CASSLRLSGGFTDTQYF. Here the CDR3 DNA reads TGTGCCAGTAGTCTTAGACTAAGCGGGGGCTTCACAGATACGCAGTATTTT.

V usage is TRBV10-2 and J usage is TRBJ1-4, with D unclear. The germline gives CDR1 WSHSY, CDR2 SAAADI. This CDR3 spans 13 amino acids. V was trimmed by 8 bases and J by 7 bases, leaving 14 bases between them. The CDR3 nucleotides read TGCGCCAGCTGTGTGGACTTTCGTGAAAAACTGTTTTTT. Its protein product is CASCVDFREKLFF.

CDR3 coding DNA: TGCGCCAGCGAAGAGGGCCGAAAAACAGGGGTAGGCACTGAAGCTTTCTTT. Protein product: CASEEGRKTGVGTEAFF. The J gene is TRBJ1-1, the V gene TRBV5-1; 7 bases map to TRBD1. Per the germline V gene, CDR1 is SGHRS and CDR2 is YFSETQ. CDR3 length: 17 residues. J gave up 4 bases and V 7 bases, and 19 bases lay outside the gene matches.

The chain joins TRBV5-4 to TRBJ2-5; D uncertain. The V end lost 1 base, the J end lost 0 bases, and 7 bases lay between the germline ends. CDR1 SGHNT and CDR2 YYREEE come from the germline V gene (reference sequence). The CDR3 length is 14 residues. This CDR3 is CASSLFVYQETQYF. CDR3 DNA sequence: TGTGCCAGCAGCTTGTTCGTTTACCAAGAGACCCAGTACTTC.